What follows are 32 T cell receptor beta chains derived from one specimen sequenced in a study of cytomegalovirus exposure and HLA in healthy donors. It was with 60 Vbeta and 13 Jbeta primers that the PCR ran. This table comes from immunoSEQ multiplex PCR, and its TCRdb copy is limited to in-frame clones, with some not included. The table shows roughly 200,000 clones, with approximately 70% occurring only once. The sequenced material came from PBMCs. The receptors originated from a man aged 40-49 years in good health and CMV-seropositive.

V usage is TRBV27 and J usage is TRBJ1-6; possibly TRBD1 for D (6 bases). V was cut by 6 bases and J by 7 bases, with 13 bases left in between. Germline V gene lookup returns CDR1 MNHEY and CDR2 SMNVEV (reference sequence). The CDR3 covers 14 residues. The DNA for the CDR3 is TGTGCCAGCAGGGGACACGGGGTAAATTCACCCCTCCACTTT. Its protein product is CASRGHGVNSPLHF.

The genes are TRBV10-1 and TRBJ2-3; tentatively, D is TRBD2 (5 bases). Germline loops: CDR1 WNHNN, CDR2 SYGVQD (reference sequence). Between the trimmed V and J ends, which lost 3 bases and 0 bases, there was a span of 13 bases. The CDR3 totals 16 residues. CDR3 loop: CASSEGQRLSTDTQYF. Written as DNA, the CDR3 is TGCGCCAGCAGTGAAGGCCAGCGGCTAAGCACAGATACGCAGTATTTT.

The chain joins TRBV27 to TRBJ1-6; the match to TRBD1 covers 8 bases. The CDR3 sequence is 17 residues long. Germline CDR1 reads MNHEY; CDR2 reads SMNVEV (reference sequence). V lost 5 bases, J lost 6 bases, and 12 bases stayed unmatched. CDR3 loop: CASSPPGWTGTNSPLHF. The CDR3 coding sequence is TGTGCCAGCAGTCCACCGGGATGGACAGGGACTAATTCACCCCTCCACTTT.

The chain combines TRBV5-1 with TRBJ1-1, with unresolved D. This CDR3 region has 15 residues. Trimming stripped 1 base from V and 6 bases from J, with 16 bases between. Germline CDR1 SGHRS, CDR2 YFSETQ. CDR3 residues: CASSLLGGNGPEAFF. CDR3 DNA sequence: TGCGCCAGCAGCTTGTTGGGAGGGAACGGACCTGAAGCTTTCTTT.

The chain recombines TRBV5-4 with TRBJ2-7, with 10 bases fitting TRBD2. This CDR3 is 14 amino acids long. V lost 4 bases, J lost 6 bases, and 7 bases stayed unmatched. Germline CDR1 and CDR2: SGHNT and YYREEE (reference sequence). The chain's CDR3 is CASSPGLAVREQYF. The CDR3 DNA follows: TGTGCCAGCAGCCCAGGACTAGCGGTGCGCGAGCAGTACTTC.

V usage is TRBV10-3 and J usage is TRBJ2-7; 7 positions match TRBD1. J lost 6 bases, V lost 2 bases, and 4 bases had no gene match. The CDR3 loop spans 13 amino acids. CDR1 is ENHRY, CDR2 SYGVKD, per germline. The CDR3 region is CAISEQDRPEQYF. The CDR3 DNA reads TGTGCCATCAGTGAGCAGGACAGGCCCGAGCAGTACTTC.

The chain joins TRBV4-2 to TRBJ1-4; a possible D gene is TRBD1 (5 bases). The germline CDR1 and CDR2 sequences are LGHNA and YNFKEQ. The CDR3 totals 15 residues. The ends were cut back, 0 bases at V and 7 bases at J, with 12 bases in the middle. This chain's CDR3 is CASSQEGVLGEKLFF. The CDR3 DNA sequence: TGTGCCAGCAGCCAAGAAGGGGTCCTTGGTGAAAAACTGTTTTTT.

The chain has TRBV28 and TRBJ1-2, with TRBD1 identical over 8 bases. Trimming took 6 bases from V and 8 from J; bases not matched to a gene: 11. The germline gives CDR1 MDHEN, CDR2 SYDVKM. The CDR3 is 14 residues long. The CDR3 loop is CASRDPGQVGGYTF. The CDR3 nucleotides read TGTGCCAGCAGGGATCCGGGACAGGTGGGGGGCTACACCTTC.

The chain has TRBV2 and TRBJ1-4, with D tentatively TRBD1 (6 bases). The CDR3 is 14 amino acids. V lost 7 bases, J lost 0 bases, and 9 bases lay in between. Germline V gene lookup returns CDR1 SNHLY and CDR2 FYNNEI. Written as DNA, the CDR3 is TGTGCCAGCACGAACAGGGCAACTAATGAAAAACTGTTTTTT. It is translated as CASTNRATNEKLFF.

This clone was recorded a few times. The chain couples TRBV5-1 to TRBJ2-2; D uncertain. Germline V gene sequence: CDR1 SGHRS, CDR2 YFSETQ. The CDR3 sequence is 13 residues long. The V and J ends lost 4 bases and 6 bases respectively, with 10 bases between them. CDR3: CASSPSLSGELFF. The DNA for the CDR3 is TGCGCCAGCAGCCCGAGTCTCTCCGGGGAGCTGTTTTTT.

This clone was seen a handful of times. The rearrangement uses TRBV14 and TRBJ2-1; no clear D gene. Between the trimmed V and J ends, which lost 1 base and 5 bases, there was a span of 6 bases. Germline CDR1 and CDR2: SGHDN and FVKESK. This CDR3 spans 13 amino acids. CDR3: CASSQAGNNEQFF. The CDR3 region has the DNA TGTGCCAGCAGCCAAGCGGGTAACAATGAGCAGTTCTTC.

CDR3 bases: TGCGCCAGCAGCCAAGATTGGAGGGTACAGGAGACCCAGTACTTC. Translation: CASSQDWRVQETQYF. The rearrangement links TRBV4-1 to TRBJ2-5, with TRBD2 as a possible D gene (6 bases). The V and J ends lost 0 bases and 5 bases respectively, with 13 bases between them. The CDR3 consists of 15 residues. The germline CDR1 and CDR2 sequences are MGHRA and YSYEKL.

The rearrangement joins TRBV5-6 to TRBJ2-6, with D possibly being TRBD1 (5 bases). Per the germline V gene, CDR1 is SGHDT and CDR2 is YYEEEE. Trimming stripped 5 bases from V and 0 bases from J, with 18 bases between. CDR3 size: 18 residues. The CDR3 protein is CASSSSFRQNSGANVLTF. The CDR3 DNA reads TGTGCCAGCAGTAGCTCTTTCAGACAGAACTCTGGGGCCAACGTCCTGACTTTC. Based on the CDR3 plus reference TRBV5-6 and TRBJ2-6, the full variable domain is DAGVTQSPTHLIKTRGQQVTLRCSPKSGHDTVSWYQQALGQGPQFIFQYYEEEERQRGNFPDRFSGHQFPNYSSELNVNALLLGDSALYLCASSSSFRQNSGANVLTFGAGSRLTVL.

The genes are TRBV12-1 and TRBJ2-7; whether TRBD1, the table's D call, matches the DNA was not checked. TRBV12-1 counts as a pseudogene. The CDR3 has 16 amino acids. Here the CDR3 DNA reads TGTGCCAGCAGCTCCCTCCGGGACAGGGATTGGAACGAGCAGTACTTC. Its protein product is CASSSLRDRDWNEQYF.

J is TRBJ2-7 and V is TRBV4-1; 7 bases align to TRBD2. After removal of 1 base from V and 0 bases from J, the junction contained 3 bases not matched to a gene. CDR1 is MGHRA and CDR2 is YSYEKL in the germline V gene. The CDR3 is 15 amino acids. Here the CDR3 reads CASSQVLAYSYEQYF. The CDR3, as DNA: TGCGCCAGCAGCCAAGTACTAGCGTACTCCTACGAGCAGTACTTC.

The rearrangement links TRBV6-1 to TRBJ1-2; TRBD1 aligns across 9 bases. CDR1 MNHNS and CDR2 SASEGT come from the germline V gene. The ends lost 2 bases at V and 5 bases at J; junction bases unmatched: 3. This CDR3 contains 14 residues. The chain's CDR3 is CASSEWDRAYGYTF. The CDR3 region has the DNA TGTGCCAGCAGTGAATGGGACAGGGCATATGGCTACACCTTC.

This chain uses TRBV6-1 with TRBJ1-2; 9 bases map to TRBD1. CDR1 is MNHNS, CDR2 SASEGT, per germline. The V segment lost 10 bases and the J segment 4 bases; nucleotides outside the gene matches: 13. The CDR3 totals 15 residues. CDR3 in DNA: TGTGCCATCGAACCGGGACAGGGAACGGGCTATGGCTACACCTTC. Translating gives CAIEPGQGTGYGYTF.

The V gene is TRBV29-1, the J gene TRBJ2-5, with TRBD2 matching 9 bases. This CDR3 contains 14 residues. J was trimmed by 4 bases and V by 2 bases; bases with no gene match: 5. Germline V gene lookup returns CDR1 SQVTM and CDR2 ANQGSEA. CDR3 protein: CSVELAGSPETQYF. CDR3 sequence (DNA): TGCAGCGTTGAACTAGCGGGGTCCCCAGAGACCCAGTACTTC. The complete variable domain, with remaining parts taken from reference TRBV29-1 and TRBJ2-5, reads SAVISQKPSRDICQRGTSLTIQCQVDSQVTMMFWYRQQPGQSLTLIATANQGSEATYESGFVIDKFPISRPNLTFSTLTVSNMSPEDSSIYLCSVELAGSPETQYFGPGTRLLVL.

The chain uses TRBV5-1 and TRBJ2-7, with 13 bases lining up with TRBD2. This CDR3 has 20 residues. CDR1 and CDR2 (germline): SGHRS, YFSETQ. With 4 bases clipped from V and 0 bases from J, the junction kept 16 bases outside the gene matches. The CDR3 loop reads CASSVGTSGIGGRSSYEQYF. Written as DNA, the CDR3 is TGCGCCAGCAGCGTGGGGACTAGCGGGATCGGCGGGAGAAGCTCCTACGAGCAGTACTTC.

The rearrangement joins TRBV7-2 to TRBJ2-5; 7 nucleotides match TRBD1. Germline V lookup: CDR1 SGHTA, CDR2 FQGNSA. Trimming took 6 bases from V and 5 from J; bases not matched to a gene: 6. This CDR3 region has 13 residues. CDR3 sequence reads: CASSLDREETQYF. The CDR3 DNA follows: TGTGCCAGCAGTCTCGACAGGGAGGAGACCCAGTACTTC.

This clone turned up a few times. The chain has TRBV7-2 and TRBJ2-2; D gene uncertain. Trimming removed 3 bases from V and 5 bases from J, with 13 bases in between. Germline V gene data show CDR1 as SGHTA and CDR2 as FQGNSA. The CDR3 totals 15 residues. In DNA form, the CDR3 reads TGTGCCAGCAGCTTGGGTAGTCCGAGGACCGGGGAGCTGTTTTTT. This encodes CASSLGSPRTGELFF.

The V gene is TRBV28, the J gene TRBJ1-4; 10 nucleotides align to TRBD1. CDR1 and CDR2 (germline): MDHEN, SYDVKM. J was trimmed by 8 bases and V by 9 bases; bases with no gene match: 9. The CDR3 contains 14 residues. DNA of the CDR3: TGTGCCAGTTTCACGACAGGGGGCAGGGAAAAACTGTTTTTT. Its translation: CASFTTGGREKLFF.

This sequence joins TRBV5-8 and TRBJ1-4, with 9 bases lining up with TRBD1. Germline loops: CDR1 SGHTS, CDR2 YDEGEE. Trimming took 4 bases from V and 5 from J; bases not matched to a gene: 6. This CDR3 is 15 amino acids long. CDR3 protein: CASSLGTGSNEKLFF. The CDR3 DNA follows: TGTGCCAGCAGCCTAGGGACAGGGAGCAATGAAAAACTGTTTTTT.

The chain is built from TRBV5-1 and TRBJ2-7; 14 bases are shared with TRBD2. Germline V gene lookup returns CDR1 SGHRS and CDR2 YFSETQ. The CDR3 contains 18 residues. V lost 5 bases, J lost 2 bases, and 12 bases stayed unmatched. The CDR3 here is CASRRGTSGGALTYEQYF. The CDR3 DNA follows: TGCGCCAGCAGAAGGGGGACTAGCGGGGGAGCCTTGACCTACGAGCAGTACTTC.

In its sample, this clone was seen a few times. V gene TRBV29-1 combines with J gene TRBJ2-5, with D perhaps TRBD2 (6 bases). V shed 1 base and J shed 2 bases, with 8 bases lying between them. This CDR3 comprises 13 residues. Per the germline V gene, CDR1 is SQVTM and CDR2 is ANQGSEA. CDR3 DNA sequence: TGCAGCGTTGAAGGGGGACTTCAAGAGACCCAGTACTTC. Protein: CSVEGGLQETQYF.

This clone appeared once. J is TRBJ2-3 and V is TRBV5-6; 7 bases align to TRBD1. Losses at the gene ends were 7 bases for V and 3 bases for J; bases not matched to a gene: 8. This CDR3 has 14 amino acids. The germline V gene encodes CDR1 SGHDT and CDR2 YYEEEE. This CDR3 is CASFRQGWTDTQYF. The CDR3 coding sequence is TGTGCCAGCTTTAGACAGGGATGGACAGATACGCAGTATTTT.

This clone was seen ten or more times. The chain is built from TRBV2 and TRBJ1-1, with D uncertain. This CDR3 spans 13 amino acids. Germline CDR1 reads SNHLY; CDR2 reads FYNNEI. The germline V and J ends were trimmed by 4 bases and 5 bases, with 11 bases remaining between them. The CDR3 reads CASSGGGRTEAFF. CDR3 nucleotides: TGTGCCAGCAGTGGGGGAGGGAGGACTGAAGCTTTCTTT.

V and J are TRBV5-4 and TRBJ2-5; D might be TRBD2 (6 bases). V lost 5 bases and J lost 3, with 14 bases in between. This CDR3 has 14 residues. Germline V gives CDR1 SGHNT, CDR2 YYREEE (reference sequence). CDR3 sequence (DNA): TGTGCCAGCAGTCCTGGGGGGTTTGAAGAGACCCAGTACTTC. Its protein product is CASSPGGFEETQYF.

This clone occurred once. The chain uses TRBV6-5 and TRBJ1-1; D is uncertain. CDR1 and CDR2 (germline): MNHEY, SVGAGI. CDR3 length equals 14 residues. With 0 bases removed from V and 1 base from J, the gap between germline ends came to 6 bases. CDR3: CASSYSQQNTEAFF. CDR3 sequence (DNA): TGTGCCAGCAGTTACTCTCAACAGAACACTGAAGCTTTCTTT.

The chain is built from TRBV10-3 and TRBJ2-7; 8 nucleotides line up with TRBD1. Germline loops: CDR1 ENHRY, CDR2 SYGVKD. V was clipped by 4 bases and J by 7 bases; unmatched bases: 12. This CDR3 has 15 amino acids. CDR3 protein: CAISGSAGGGEEQYF. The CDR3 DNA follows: TGTGCCATCAGTGGCTCAGCAGGGGGCGGGGAAGAGCAGTACTTC.

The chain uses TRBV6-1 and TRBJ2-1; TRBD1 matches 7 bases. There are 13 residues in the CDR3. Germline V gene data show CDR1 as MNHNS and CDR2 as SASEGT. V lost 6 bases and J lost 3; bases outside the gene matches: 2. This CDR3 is CASSPGGYNEQFF. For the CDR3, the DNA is TGTGCCAGCAGCCCAGGGGGCTACAATGAGCAGTTCTTC.

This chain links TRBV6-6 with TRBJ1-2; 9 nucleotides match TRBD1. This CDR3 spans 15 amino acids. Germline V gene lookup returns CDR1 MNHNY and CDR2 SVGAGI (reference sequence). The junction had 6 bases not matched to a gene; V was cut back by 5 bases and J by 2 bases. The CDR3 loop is CASSVTGGANYGYTF. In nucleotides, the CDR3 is TGTGCCAGCAGTGTTACAGGGGGCGCGAACTATGGCTACACCTTC.